Below are 17 T cell receptor beta chains sequenced from a single sample in a study of human T cells and chemical hapten exposure. TCRdb independently ran MiXCR on the RACE reads; one entry per CDR3 protein. The data contain 75,000 to 90,000 distinct CDR3 sequences, roughly 7.2% of them singletons. Time point described: patch test 1, 2 weeks after DPC sensitization. Treatment reported: therapeutic diphenylcyclopropenone sensitization with weekly scalp DPC. This specimen consisted of whole blood, obtained in connection with sensitization to the hapten diphenylcyclopropenone (DPC). The source is a woman under 40 with alopecia areata. Some clones in this sample may be carry-over from other donors' samples.

V and J are TRBV3-1 and TRBJ1-1, with D uncertain. The CDR3 totals 13 residues. Trimming left V 4 bases short and J 0 bases short, with 6 bases between. Germline CDR1 reads LGHDT; CDR2 reads YNNKEL (reference sequence). The CDR3, as DNA: TGTGCCAGCAGCCCTCTCCTGAACACTGAAGCTTTCTTT. Its translation is CASSPLLNTEAFF.

This clonotype was observed at least ten times. The genes are TRBV11-2 and TRBJ1-1; D is possibly TRBD1 (6 bases). Germline CDR1 and CDR2: SGHAT and FQNNGV. The CDR3 has 14 residues. Trimming took off 0 bases at V and 4 bases at J, with 9 bases between the two ends. CDR3 in amino acids: CASSLEGAATEAFF. CDR3 nucleotides: TGTGCCAGCAGCTTAGAGGGGGCGGCCACTGAAGCTTTCTTT.

This clonotype appeared many times. J is TRBJ2-7 and V is TRBV20-1; D remains ambiguous. Trimming removed 2 bases at V and 4 bases at J, with 6 bases between. The CDR3 is 11 amino acids. Germline CDR1 is DFQATT and CDR2 is SNEGSKA (reference sequence). CDR3 DNA sequence: TGCAGTGCTAGAAGCGAATACGAGCAGTACTTC. Amino acid sequence: CSARSEYEQYF.

The rearrangement joins TRBV6-1 to TRBJ1-3, with D uncertain. Germline assignment: CDR1 MNHNS and CDR2 SASEGT. V was trimmed by 5 bases and J by 4 bases, leaving 18 bases between them. The CDR3 loop spans 16 amino acids. CDR3 residues: CASSKARRNNGNTIYF. DNA of the CDR3: TGTGCCAGCAGTAAGGCCCGGAGAAACAACGGAAACACCATATATTTT.

This clonotype was picked up many times. This chain links TRBV20-1 with TRBJ2-6; 9 bases are a match to TRBD1. The CDR3 is 15 residues long. V was pared by 5 bases and J by 3 bases, with 5 bases of the junction left unmatched. The V gene's germline CDR1 is DFQATT and CDR2 SNEGSKA (reference sequence). CDR3 bases: TGCAGTGCTGCCGGGACAGGGTTTGGGGCCAACGTCCTGACTTTC. Translating it yields CSAAGTGFGANVLTF.

In its sample, this clonotype was seen many times. The CDR3 sequence: CSASTPSGVSVYNEQFF. The CDR3 DNA reads as TGCAGTGCTAGTACACCCAGCGGGGTATCTGTCTACAATGAGCAGTTCTTC. V usage is TRBV20-1 and J usage is TRBJ2-1, with 7 bases lining up with TRBD2. Germline CDR1 reads DFQATT; CDR2 reads SNEGSKA (reference sequence). CDR3 length: 17 residues. The ends lost 3 bases at V and 3 bases at J; junction bases unmatched: 14.

This clonotype has just a few counts. The chain joins TRBV9 to TRBJ2-7; 10 bases line up with TRBD1. Looked up from germline, CDR1 is SGDLS and CDR2 is YYNGEE. The CDR3 totals 14 residues. V lost 2 bases and J lost 5; bases outside the gene matches: 4. CDR3 sequence: CASSVGTGVHEQYF. The CDR3 coding sequence is TGTGCCAGCAGCGTTGGGACAGGGGTCCACGAGCAGTACTTC. The entire variable domain, with the rest obtained from reference TRBV9 and TRBJ2-7, is as follows: DSGVTQTPKHLITATGQRVTLRCSPRSGDLSVYWYQQSLDQGLQFLIQYYNGEERAKGNILERFSAQQFPDLHSELNLSSLELGDSALYFCASSVGTGVHEQYFGPGTRLTVT.

This clonotype showed up many times. The genes are TRBV7-2 and TRBJ2-1; TRBD1 matches at 8 bases. Germline-derived CDR1 and CDR2 are SGHTA and FQGNSA. This CDR3 comprises 15 residues. V lost 1 base, J lost 7 bases, and 6 bases stayed unmatched. CDR3 in DNA: TGTGCCAGCAGCTTAGGTCAGGGGGCGATGAATGAGCAGTTCTTC. Protein product: CASSLGQGAMNEQFF.

The sample holds a few counts of this clonotype. The chain uses TRBV15 and TRBJ1-2, with D possibly TRBD1 on 6 matching bases. Germline-derived CDR1 and CDR2 are LNHNV and YYDKDF (reference sequence). The CDR3 extends over 15 amino acids. Trimming took off 1 base at V and 6 bases at J, with 15 bases between the two ends. CDR3 sequence (DNA): TGTGCCACCAGCAGAGGATACGCGGGGGCGAATGGCTACACCTTC. Translating gives CATSRGYAGANGYTF.

In this sample, this clonotype turned up many times. The chain uses TRBV5-4 and TRBJ2-5; D remains ambiguous. Germline loops: CDR1 SGHNT, CDR2 YYREEE (reference sequence). The V end lost 1 base, the J end lost 1 base, and 8 bases lay between the germline ends. CDR3 size: 14 residues. The CDR3 region has the DNA TGTGCCAGCAGCTTGACAGCGATCCAAGAGACCCAGTACTTC. Translation gives CASSLTAIQETQYF.

In its sample, this clonotype was seen a few times. The chain has TRBV27 and TRBJ2-1; the D is unclear. Trimming removed 6 bases from V and 4 bases from J, with 10 bases in between. In germline, CDR1 is MNHEY, CDR2 SMNVEV (reference sequence). CDR3 length equals 13 residues. The CDR3 DNA sequence: TGTGCCAGCAGACCAGGATTTTACAATGAGCAGTTCTTC. Translation: CASRPGFYNEQFF.

The sample holds a few counts of this clonotype. This chain uses TRBV5-1 with TRBJ2-1, with 7 bases identical to TRBD2. With V trimmed by 2 bases and J by 6 bases, 5 bases remained unmatched. Germline V gene lookup returns CDR1 SGHRS and CDR2 YFSETQ. The CDR3 covers 14 residues. The CDR3 region is CASSFRGEGNEQFF. DNA of the CDR3: TGCGCCAGCAGCTTTCGTGGGGAGGGCAATGAGCAGTTCTTC.

There are many counts of this clonotype. The V gene is TRBV6-5, the J gene TRBJ1-2; 9 nucleotides line up with TRBD1. The CDR3 loop spans 14 amino acids. Germline CDR1 is MNHEY and CDR2 is SVGAGI. The V segment lost 6 bases and the J segment 4 bases; nucleotides outside the gene matches: 6. CDR3 DNA sequence: TGTGCCAGCAGAAGCCCGGGACAGGGCTATGGCTACACCTTC. Its translation: CASRSPGQGYGYTF.

The chain couples TRBV2 to TRBJ1-1, with 10 bases fitting TRBD1. The CDR3 has 14 amino acids. CDR1 is SNHLY and CDR2 is FYNNEI in the germline V gene. Trimming removed 6 bases from V and 9 bases from J; junction bases left unmatched: 10. The CDR3 protein is CASSKTGGAGKAFF. Written as DNA, the CDR3 is TGTGCCAGCAGCAAGACAGGGGGCGCAGGGAAAGCTTTCTTT.

The chain uses TRBV30 and TRBJ1-2; 7 bases align to TRBD1. This CDR3 spans 16 amino acids. J lost 0 bases, V lost 2 bases, and 9 bases had no gene match. In germline, CDR1 is GTSNPN, CDR2 SVGIG (reference sequence). Written as DNA, the CDR3 is TGTGCCTGGAGTTACAGGGGACGAAATGCTAACTATGGCTACACCTTC. Its translation: CAWSYRGRNANYGYTF. The full variable domain, its missing parts supplied by reference TRBV30 and TRBJ1-2, is SQTIHQWPATLVQPVGSPLSLECTVEGTSNPNLYWYRQAAGRGLQLLFYSVGIGQISSEVPQNLSASRPQDRQFILSSKKLLLSDSGFYLCAWSYRGRNANYGYTFGSGTRLTVV.

The table lists this clonotype with many counts. The chain links TRBV10-3 to TRBJ1-3; D is unclear. Germline V gives CDR1 ENHRY, CDR2 SYGVKD. Trimming pared 0 bases from V and 2 bases from J, leaving 11 bases between. This CDR3 contains 16 residues. This CDR3 reads CAISESLLPPGNTIYF. CDR3 DNA sequence: TGTGCCATCAGTGAGTCGCTTCTTCCTCCTGGAAACACCATATATTTT.

The rearrangement links TRBV3-1 to TRBJ1-2; 7 nucleotides line up with TRBD1. The CDR3 has 12 residues. The J segment lost 6 bases and the V segment lost 5 bases, leaving 3 bases of the junction unmatched. Germline lookup yields CDR1 LGHDT and CDR2 YNNKEL (reference sequence). CDR3 sequence (DNA): TGTGCCAGCAGCGGACAGGTTGATGGCTACACCTTC. Its translation: CASSGQVDGYTF. The variable domain in full, completed from reference TRBV3-1 and TRBJ1-2, reads DTAVSQTPKYLVTQMGNDKSIKCEQNLGHDTMYWYKQDSKKFLKIMFSYNNKELIINETVPNRFSPKSPDKAHLNLHINSLELGDSAVYFCASSGQVDGYTFGSGTRLTVV.